This T cell receptor beta chain was found in a study of low-dose radiotherapy and immunotherapy resistance in tumors. For the study at large: A total of 6.5 Gy was given to Cohort 1 as 0.5 Gy per fraction every 2 weeks. Intravenous cyclophosphamide 200 mg/m2 was given every two weeks, one day before radiation and immunotherapy.

Covering alpha and beta chains, TRAV- and TRBV-specific primers were used for the first-strand cDNA. Amplification of TCRs used a constant-region primer and V-primer adapter for 20 PCR cycles. Using its own MiXCR run on the reads, TCRdb lists one record per CDR3 protein. The repertoire has around 64,000 distinct CDR3 sequences, 26% of them found once; the top ten carry roughly 7%. There are 12 residues in the CDR3. Germline CDR1 MNHEY, CDR2 SVGEGT. Trimming cost V 6 bases and J 2 bases, with 7 bases left between them. Regarding time point: before trial treatment. This specimen consisted of PBMCs, obtained before treatment. The chain joins TRBV6-2 or TRBV6-3 to TRBJ1-2; D remains unclear. The clonotype was recovered from a male donor with rectosigmoid adenocarcinoma. The CDR3 sequence: CASRDINYGYTF. The CDR3 region has the DNA TGTGCCAGCAGAGACATAAACTATGGCTACACCTTC.